The rows below give T cell receptor beta chains drawn from one sample of a study of T cells in Graves' hyperthyroidism and ophthalmopathy. TCRdb reprocessed the multiplex PCR reads with MiXCR, giving one entry per CDR3 protein. The data show 250,000 to 300,000 distinct CDR3 sequences, about 14% seen once. Sequenced: blood. All receptors come from a young woman with Graves' hyperthyroidism that later progressed to Graves' ophthalmopathy. CDR3s include the opening cysteine and the closing phenylalanine or tryptophan. D genes are given only for firm matches. Size values are once, few and many counts, or a class for expanded clones, and some rows have none.

v_call,d_call,j_call,clone_size,cdr3_aa,cdr3_nt
TRBV19,NA,TRBJ2-5,NA,CASSPWDAPTETQYF,TGTGCCAGTAGTCCCTGGGACGCCCCCACAGAGACCCAGTACTTC
TRBV18,TRBD1,TRBJ1-1,many,CASSRGQPNTEAFF,TGTGCCAGCTCACGGGGACAGCCGAACACTGAAGCTTTCTTT
TRBV5-1,NA,TRBJ1-6,few,CASSFTGFDSPLHF,TGCGCCAGCAGCTTCACAGGGTTCGATTCACCCCTCCACTTT
TRBV6-2/TRBV6-3,NA,TRBJ2-1,many,CASSYRLAMSNEQFF,TGTGCCAGCAGTTACCGGCTAGCGATGAGCAATGAGCAGTTCTTC
TRBV24-1,NA,TRBJ2-3,many,CATSEISTDTQYF,TGTGCCACCAGTGAGATTAGCACGGATACGCAGTATTTT
TRBV27,TRBD2,TRBJ2-7,many,CASSLLAGDEQYF,TGTGCCAGCAGTTTACTAGCGGGAGACGAGCAGTACTTC
TRBV13,NA,TRBJ2-7,many,CASSLRELAYEQYF,TGTGCCAGCAGCTTACGGGAGTTAGCCTACGAGCAGTACTTC
TRBV7-6,TRBD2,TRBJ2-1,NA,CASTPGGGSYNEQFF,TGTGCCAGCACCCCCGGCGGGGGATCCTACAATGAGCAGTTCTTC
TRBV11-2,TRBD1,TRBJ2-7,many,CASSLGQDSYEQYF,TGTGCCAGCAGCTTGGGACAGGACTCCTACGAGCAGTACTTC
TRBV9,TRBD1,TRBJ1-2,NA,CASSVVPGGSEGYTF,TGTGCCAGCAGCGTAGTTCCAGGGGGGTCTGAGGGCTACACCTTC
TRBV6-1,TRBD1,TRBJ2-7,many,CASSIQGLDYEQYF,TGTGCCAGCAGTATACAGGGGCTTGACTACGAGCAGTACTTC
TRBV29-1,NA,TRBJ2-5,NA,CSLKSLEATQYF,TGCAGCCTAAAGTCGCTAGAAGCGACCCAGTACTTC
TRBV27,NA,TRBJ1-2,many,CASSPLGTNYGYTF,TGTGCCAGCAGCCCCCTAGGGACTAACTATGGCTACACCTTC
TRBV20-1,TRBD1,TRBJ1-1,many,CSARDRTGGRTEAFF,TGCAGTGCTAGAGATCGGACAGGGGGGAGGACTGAAGCTTTCTTT
TRBV14,NA,TRBJ2-5,NA,CASSQDADQETQYF,TGTGCCAGCAGCCAAGATGCCGACCAAGAGACCCAGTACTTC
TRBV15,NA,TRBJ2-7,many,CATSRDRGDEQYF,TGTGCCACCAGCAGAGATCGGGGTGACGAGCAGTACTTC
TRBV27,NA,TRBJ2-7,few,CASSPPGGEGGSNEQYF,TGTGCCAGCAGTCCGCCCGGGGGGGAAGGGGGCTCCAACGAGCAGTACTTT
TRBV28,NA,TRBJ2-6,NA,CASSRITGSGANVLTF,TGTGCCAGCAGCCGAATTACTGGTTCTGGGGCCAACGTCCTGACTTTC
TRBV30,TRBD1,TRBJ2-7,many,CAWSTGTGHPMGYF,TGTGCCTGGAGTACCGGGACAGGTCATCCTATGGGGTACTTC
TRBV28,NA,TRBJ2-7,many,CASSFGRRNSYEQYF,TGTGCCAGCAGTTTTGGGCGGAGGAACTCCTACGAGCAGTACTTC
TRBV2,NA,TRBJ2-7,NA,CASGNKTASSYEQYF,TGTGCCAGCGGTAACAAGACTGCCTCCTCCTACGAGCAGTACTTC
TRBV12-3/TRBV12-4,NA,TRBJ1-1,NA,CASLRTSGGGEAFF,TGTGCCAGCTTGAGGACTAGCGGGGGGGGTGAAGCTTTCTTT
TRBV11-2,NA,TRBJ1-1,many,CASSSDLGGTEAFF,TGTGCCAGCAGCTCAGACCTTGGGGGCACTGAAGCTTTCTTT
TRBV28,NA,TRBJ1-1,many,CASFPGWNTEAFF,TGTGCCAGCTTCCCCGGGTGGAACACTGAAGCTTTCTTT
TRBV3-1,NA,TRBJ1-1,many,CASKGPGTEALF,TGTGCCAGCAAGGGCCCGGGCACTGAAGCTCTCTTT
TRBV3-1,NA,TRBJ2-1,NA,CASSQDTSSYNEQFF,TGTGCCAGCAGCCAAGATACTAGCTCCTACAATGAGCAGTTCTTC
TRBV7-6,NA,TRBJ2-3,many,CASSIQGIRTDTQYF,TGTGCCAGCAGCATCCAGGGGATACGCACAGATACGCAGTATTTT
TRBV20-1,NA,TRBJ2-7,many,CSASGMSYEQYF,TGCAGTGCTAGCGGGATGTCCTACGAGCAGTACTTC
TRBV28,NA,TRBJ2-7,many,CASSIATGWLYEQYF,TGTGCCAGCAGTATTGCGACAGGCTGGCTCTACGAGCAGTACTTC
TRBV27,TRBD2,TRBJ2-7,many,CASSSGLAGALDEQYF,TGTGCCAGCAGTTCGGGACTAGCGGGAGCACTCGACGAGCAGTACTTC
TRBV6-1,NA,TRBJ2-1,many,CASSHPVAGGYNEQFF,TGTGCCAGCAGTCACCCCGTGGCAGGGGGGTATAATGAGCAGTTCTTC
TRBV6-1,TRBD2,TRBJ2-3,NA,CASSEAAGGTDTQYF,TGTGCCAGCAGTGAAGCAGCGGGGGGCACAGATACGCAGTATTTT
TRBV11-2,TRBD2,TRBJ2-1,many,CASSLDPSGRGGEQFF,TGTGCCAGCAGCTTAGACCCCAGCGGGAGGGGTGGTGAGCAGTTCTTC
TRBV6-2/TRBV6-3,NA,TRBJ2-7,many,CASTLTKGHEQYF,TGTGCCAGCACTCTTACGAAGGGCCACGAGCAGTACTTC
TRBV19,NA,TRBJ1-1,many,CASSINSFTEAFF,TGTGCCAGTAGTATAAACAGTTTCACTGAAGCTTTCTTT
TRBV3-1,NA,TRBJ1-1,many,CASSQGWGSDTEAFF,TGTGCCAGCAGCCAAGGTTGGGGGTCGGACACTGAAGCTTTCTTT
TRBV9,NA,TRBJ1-4,NA,CASSVGDNEKLFF,TGTGCCAGCAGCGTAGGAGATAATGAAAAACTGTTTTTT
TRBV3-1,NA,TRBJ2-1,many,CASSRSATSYNEQFF,TGTGCCAGCAGCCGATCAGCAACCTCCTACAATGAGCAGTTCTTC
TRBV6-1,NA,TRBJ1-4,many,CASSGLGTDNEKLFF,TGTGCCAGCAGTGGCCTCGGGACGGATAATGAAAAACTGTTTTTT
TRBV6-2/TRBV6-3,TRBD1,TRBJ2-7,many,CASSETWTGRSSYEQYF,TGTGCCAGCAGTGAAACATGGACAGGCCGTAGCTCCTACGAGCAGTACTTC
TRBV20-1,NA,TRBJ2-1,many,CSASVLGGVEQFF,TGCAGTGCTAGTGTATTGGGGGGAGTTGAGCAGTTCTTC
TRBV30,NA,TRBJ1-5,many,CAWSGAAISNQPQHF,TGTGCCTGGAGTGGGGCAGCTATTAGCAATCAGCCCCAGCATTTT
TRBV5-5,TRBD2,TRBJ2-1,NA,CASSPTSGSPYNEQFF,TGTGCCAGCAGCCCGACTAGCGGAAGCCCTTACAATGAGCAGTTCTTC
TRBV6-5,NA,TRBJ2-6,many,CASSYSPGSSGANVLTF,TGTGCCAGCAGTTACTCCCCAGGGTCATCTGGGGCCAACGTCCTGACTTTC
TRBV3-1,NA,TRBJ1-1,many,CASSLTPHVEAFF,TGTGCCAGCAGCCTGACGCCTCACGTTGAAGCTTTCTTT
TRBV12-5,NA,TRBJ1-5,NA,CASGWDGNQPQHF,TGTGCTAGTGGTTGGGACGGCAATCAGCCCCAGCATTTT
TRBV27,NA,TRBJ2-1,many,CASSLYLGEQFF,TGTGCCAGCAGTTTATATCTGGGAGAGCAGTTCTTC
TRBV28,TRBD2,TRBJ2-1,many,CASSFRLAALGGYNEQFF,TGTGCCAGCAGTTTTCGACTAGCGGCCCTAGGAGGTTACAATGAGCAGTTCTTC
TRBV12-3/TRBV12-4,NA,TRBJ1-1,many,CASRPEGTLNTEAFF,TGTGCCAGCAGACCGGAGGGAACTTTGAACACTGAAGCTTTCTTT
TRBV10-3,NA,TRBJ2-2,few,CAIGRDSGELFF,TGTGCCATCGGCCGGGATTCCGGGGAGCTGTTTTTT